Listed below are T cell receptor beta chains from one sample, sequenced in a study of CD8+CD57+ T cells in acquired aplastic anemia. TCRdb used MiXCR to reprocess the reads, holding one entry per CDR3 protein. The table has more than 45,000 distinct CDR3 sequences, 57% seen once; the top ten hold 15% to 20%. Sequences were obtained from sorted CD4+, CD8+, or CD8+CD57+ T cells (not recorded which) from PBMCs. These receptors were collected from a human donor with aplastic anemia. The CDR3 runs from the conserved cysteine through the conserved F or W.

v_gene | CDR3aa
TRBV27 | CATTGQGPTYEQYF
TRBV7-2 | CASSGSGRWTEAFF
TRBV2 | CASSSRQGDNEQFF
TRBV2 | CATSGGAGSPLHF
TRBV10-3 | CAISESDSSYEQYF
TRBV24-1 | CATSDPIAFRGDTGELFF
TRBV19 | CASSPTGTETQYF
TRBV20-1 | CSARDSGSTNYGYTF
TRBV7-9 | CASSYQMMPGQGVYEQYF
TRBV19 | CASSAPDRYGYTF
TRBV19 | CASSTDNSGANVLTF
TRBV25-1 | CASSESSFYGYTF
TRBV29-1 | CSVASGTSSYEQYF
TRBV9 | CASSTPGLNTIYF
TRBV2 | CASSPNWDRANYGYTF
TRBV5-6 | CASSLGPAGDLDEQYF
TRBV28 | CASSAGGVIQGSDEKLFF
TRBV29-1 | CNVEVWSQVIF
TRBV7-9 | CAIPGWIAFF
TRBV12-3/TRBV12-4 | CASSWGATDTQYF
TRBV2 | CASSGVLTGTGYTF
TRBV9 | CASSVGKGTNRLETQYF
TRBV12-3/TRBV12-4 | CASSGSGGYEQYF
TRBV7-3 | CASSLREGGSPLHF
TRBV6-1 | CASSRTGTLGGTDTQYF
TRBV7-8 | CASSSGTGPDYGYTF
TRBV27 | CASVPVGGALLGYTF
TRBV7-9 | CASSLVTGELFF
TRBV7-8 | CASSPRGGDQPQHF
TRBV10-3 | CASSTNPGETRYF
TRBV9 | CSSSVDRVSEAFF
TRBV29-1 | CSVERNYGYTF
TRBV25-1 | CASSDDGFGEAFF
TRBV2 | CASEGPGRIEDTEAFF
TRBV9 | CASSPDIGEAFF
TRBV5-5 | CASSSAWGGGTVRNEQFF
TRBV6-1 | CATQQGMDYGYTF
TRBV20-1 | CSATDKQNTEAFF
TRBV20-1 | CSAGWTGQETQYF
TRBV7-9 | CASSQGWSYEQYF
TRBV25-1 | CASSALGRGNTEAFF
TRBV19 | CASSTDRGNEQYF